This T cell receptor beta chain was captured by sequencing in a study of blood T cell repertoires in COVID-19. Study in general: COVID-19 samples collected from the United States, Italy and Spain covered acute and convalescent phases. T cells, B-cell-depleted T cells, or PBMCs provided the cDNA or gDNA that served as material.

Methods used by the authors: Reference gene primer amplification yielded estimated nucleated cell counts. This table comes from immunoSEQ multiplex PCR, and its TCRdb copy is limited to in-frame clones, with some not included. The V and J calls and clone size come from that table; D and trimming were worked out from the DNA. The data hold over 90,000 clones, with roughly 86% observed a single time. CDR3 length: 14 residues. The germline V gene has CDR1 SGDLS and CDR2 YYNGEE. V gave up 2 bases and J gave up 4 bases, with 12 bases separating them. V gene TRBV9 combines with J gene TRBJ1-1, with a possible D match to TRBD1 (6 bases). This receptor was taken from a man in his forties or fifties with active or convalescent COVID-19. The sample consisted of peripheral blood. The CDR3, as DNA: TGTGCCAGCAGCGTCGGGACACTGGGCACTGAAGCTTTCTTT. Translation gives CASSVGTLGTEAFF.